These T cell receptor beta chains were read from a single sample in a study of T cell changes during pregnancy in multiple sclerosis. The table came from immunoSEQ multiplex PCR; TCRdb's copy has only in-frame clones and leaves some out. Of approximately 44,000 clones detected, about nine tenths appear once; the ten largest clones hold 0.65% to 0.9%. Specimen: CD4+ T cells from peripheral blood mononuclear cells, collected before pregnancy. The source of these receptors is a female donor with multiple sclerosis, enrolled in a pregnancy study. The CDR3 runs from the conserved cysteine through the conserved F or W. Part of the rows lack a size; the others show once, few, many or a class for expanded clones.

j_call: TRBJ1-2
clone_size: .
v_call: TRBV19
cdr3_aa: CASSRQGDGYTF

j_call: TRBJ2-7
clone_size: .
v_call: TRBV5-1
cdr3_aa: CASSLVGQGANPQYF

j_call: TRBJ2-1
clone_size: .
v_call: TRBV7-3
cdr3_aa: CASSSYPAGGPRRNEQFF

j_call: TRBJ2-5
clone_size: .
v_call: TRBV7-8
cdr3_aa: CASSLSETQYF

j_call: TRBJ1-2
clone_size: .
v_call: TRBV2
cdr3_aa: CASRTGADYGYTF

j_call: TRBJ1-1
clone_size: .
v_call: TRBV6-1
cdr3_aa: CASRTGPLSGTEAFF

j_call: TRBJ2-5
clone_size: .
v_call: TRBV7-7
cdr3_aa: CASSRGAWETQYF

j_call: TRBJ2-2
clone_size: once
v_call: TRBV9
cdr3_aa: CASSFQGTSGNTGELFF

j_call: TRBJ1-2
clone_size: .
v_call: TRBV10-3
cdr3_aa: CAIRKGANYGYTF

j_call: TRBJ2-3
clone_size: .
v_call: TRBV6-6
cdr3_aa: CASSRGLTSTDTQYF

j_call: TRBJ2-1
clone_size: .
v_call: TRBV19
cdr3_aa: CASSMARQRSYNEQFF

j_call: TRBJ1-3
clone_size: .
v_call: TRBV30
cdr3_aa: CAWRKTREPGNTIYF

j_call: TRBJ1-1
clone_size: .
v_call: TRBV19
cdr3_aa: CASRPELMNTEAFF

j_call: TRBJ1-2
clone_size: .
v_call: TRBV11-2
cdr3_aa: CASSSDRAYGYTF

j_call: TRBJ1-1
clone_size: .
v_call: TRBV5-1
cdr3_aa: CASSPGGTGVEAFF

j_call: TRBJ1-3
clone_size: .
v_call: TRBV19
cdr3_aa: CASSRPGTGAGNTIYF

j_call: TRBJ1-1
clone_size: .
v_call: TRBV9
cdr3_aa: CASSVAQMNTEAFF

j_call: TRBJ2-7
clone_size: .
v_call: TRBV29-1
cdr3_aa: CSVEGGYEQYF

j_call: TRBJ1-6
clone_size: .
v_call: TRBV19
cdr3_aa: CATSQRQRKGSPLHF

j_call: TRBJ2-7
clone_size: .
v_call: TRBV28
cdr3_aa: CASSQTGLSYEQYF

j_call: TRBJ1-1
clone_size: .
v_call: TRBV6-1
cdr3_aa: CASSSTRNTEAFF

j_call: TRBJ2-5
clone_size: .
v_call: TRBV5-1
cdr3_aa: CASSPTSGGAGETQYF

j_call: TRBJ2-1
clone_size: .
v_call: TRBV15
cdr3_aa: CATSRDYHNEQFF

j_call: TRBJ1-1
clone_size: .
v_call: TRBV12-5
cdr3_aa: CASGYPPPLADTEAFF

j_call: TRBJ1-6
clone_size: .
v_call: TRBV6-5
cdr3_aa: CASSYPPSGSPLHF

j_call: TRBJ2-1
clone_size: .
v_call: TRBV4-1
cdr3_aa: CASSQEGTEYNEQFF

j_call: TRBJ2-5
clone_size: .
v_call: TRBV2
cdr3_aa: CASMTKQGGSRTQYF

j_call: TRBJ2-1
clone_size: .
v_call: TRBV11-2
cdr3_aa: CASSQGGAGLAGYNEQFF

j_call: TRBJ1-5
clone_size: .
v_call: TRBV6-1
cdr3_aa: CASSAAGVSNQPQHF

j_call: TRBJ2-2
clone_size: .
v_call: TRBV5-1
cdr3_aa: CASGLAGVGTGELFF

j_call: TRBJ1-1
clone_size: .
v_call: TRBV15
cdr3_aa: CATSRTGTANTEAFF

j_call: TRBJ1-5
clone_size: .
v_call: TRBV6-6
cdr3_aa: CASSSTGVNQPQHF

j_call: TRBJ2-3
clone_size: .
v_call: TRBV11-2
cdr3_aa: CASSFTGSRTDTQYF

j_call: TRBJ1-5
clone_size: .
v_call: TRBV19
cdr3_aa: CASSKGGTLNQPQHF

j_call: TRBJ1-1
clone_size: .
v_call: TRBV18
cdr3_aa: CASSPLGANTEAFF

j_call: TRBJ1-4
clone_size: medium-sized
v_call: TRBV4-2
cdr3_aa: CASSLVQGTNEKLFF

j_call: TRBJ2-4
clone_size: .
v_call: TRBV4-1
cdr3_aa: CASSQGGPSGHQYF

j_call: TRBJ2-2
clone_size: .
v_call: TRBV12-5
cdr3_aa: CASGRTSGGHTGELFF

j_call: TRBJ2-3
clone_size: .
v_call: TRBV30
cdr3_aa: CAWERTGRTDTQYF

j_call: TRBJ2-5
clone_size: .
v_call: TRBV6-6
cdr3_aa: CASSYGAGETQYF

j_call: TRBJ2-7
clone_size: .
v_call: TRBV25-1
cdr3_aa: CASSEARVGDEQYF

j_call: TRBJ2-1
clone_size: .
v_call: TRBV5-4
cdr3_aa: CASSLSVGTGDNEQFF

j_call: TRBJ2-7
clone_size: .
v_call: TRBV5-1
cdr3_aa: CASSRDTSYEQYF

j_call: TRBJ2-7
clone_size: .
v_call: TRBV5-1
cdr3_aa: CASSLSQGREQYF

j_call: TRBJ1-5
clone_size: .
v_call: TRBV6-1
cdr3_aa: CASSGRTGGSSQHF

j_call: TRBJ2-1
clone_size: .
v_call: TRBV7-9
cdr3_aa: CASSPRLAGSLSEQFF

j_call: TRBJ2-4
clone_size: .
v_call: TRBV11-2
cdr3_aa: CASSRSRGNIQYF

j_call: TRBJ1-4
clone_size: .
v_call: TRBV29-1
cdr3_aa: CSVEGADTEKLFF

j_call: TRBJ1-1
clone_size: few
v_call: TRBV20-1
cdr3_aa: CSVFVNTEAFF

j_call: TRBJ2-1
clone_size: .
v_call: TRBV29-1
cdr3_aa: CSVEERGRYNEQFF

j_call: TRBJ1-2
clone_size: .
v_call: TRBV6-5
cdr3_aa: CASRLAHYGGYTF